This is a list of T cell receptor beta chains from one sample in a study of T cell responses to AZD1222 COVID-19 vaccine. TCRdb keeps only in-frame clones here, not all; method: immunoSEQ multiplex PCR. The repertoire holds 250,000 or so clones, over 85% seen once, with 0.55% in the top ten. The sequences come from peripheral blood, collected on day 0 of AZD1222 vaccination. The source is an adult in good health. CDR3s include the opening cysteine and the closing phenylalanine or tryptophan. Expanded clones are given a class, and other clones once, few, many or no size at all.

V: TRBV3-1/TRBV3-2; size: NA; J: TRBJ1-2; CDR3: CASRGYTF
V: TRBV29-1; size: NA; J: TRBJ2-5; CDR3: CSVHPGTIRGETQYF
V: TRBV6-9; size: NA; J: TRBJ2-5; CDR3: CASSYKADQETQYF
V: TRBV10-1; size: NA; J: TRBJ2-3; CDR3: CASSPYSWDTQYF
V: TRBV28; size: NA; J: TRBJ2-7; CDR3: CASRGTSSEQYF
V: TRBV7-2; size: NA; J: TRBJ2-7; CDR3: CASSFKGTIYEQYF
V: TRBV4-1; size: NA; J: TRBJ1-5; CDR3: CASSHPGPRTNQPQHF
V: TRBV7-9; size: NA; J: TRBJ2-7; CDR3: CASSRWDSSSYEQYF
V: TRBV5-1; size: NA; J: TRBJ1-1; CDR3: CASSAGLNTEAFF
V: TRBV28; size: NA; J: TRBJ2-1; CDR3: CASSLLAPYNEQFF
V: TRBV6-2/TRBV6-3; size: few; J: TRBJ2-5; CDR3: CASSYSVAGGQETQYF
V: TRBV30; size: NA; J: TRBJ1-6; CDR3: CAWSVRAGLYNSPLHF
V: TRBV6-5; size: NA; J: TRBJ2-2; CDR3: CASTSLPGELFF
V: TRBV3-1/TRBV3-2; size: once; J: TRBJ1-5; CDR3: CASSPAGGPQHF
V: TRBV4-3; size: NA; J: TRBJ1-6; CDR3: CASSQQQGYSPLHF
V: TRBV5-1; size: NA; J: TRBJ2-1; CDR3: CASRGTSGHNEQFF
V: TRBV11-2; size: NA; J: TRBJ2-3; CDR3: CASSSSTDTQYF
V: TRBV3-1/TRBV3-2; size: NA; J: TRBJ1-2; CDR3: CASSLSPGASYGYTF
V: TRBV7-9; size: NA; J: TRBJ1-1; CDR3: CASSGTSVTEAFF
V: TRBV27; size: NA; J: TRBJ2-5; CDR3: CASSLGTPFLTGETQYF
V: TRBV18; size: NA; J: TRBJ1-5; CDR3: CASSPQGASGQPQHF
V: TRBV11-2; size: NA; J: TRBJ1-2; CDR3: CASSLVGRIGYGYTF
V: TRBV19; size: once; J: TRBJ1-1; CDR3: CASSSAALTEAFF
V: TRBV14; size: NA; J: TRBJ2-3; CDR3: CASSRTGGPTDTQYF
V: TRBV5-6; size: NA; J: TRBJ1-6; CDR3: CASSEDLSGVYNSPLHF
V: TRBV10-3; size: NA; J: TRBJ2-2; CDR3: CAISERSRGSDTGELFF
V: TRBV27; size: NA; J: TRBJ1-2; CDR3: CASSGHRGPQYGYTF
V: TRBV6-5; size: NA; J: TRBJ2-7; CDR3: CASTTGTGGYEQYF
V: TRBV10-3; size: NA; J: TRBJ1-2; CDR3: CAISRTGPYGYTF
V: TRBV7-9; size: NA; J: TRBJ1-2; CDR3: CASSPRTGGGYGYTF
V: TRBV6-5; size: NA; J: TRBJ1-1; CDR3: CASSYRGVDEAFF
V: TRBV11-2; size: NA; J: TRBJ1-1; CDR3: CASSLTDSRNTEAFF
V: TRBV2; size: NA; J: TRBJ1-5; CDR3: CASSRDSNQPQHF
V: TRBV4-2; size: NA; J: TRBJ1-5; CDR3: CASSQVRDGYNQPQHF
V: TRBV5-1; size: NA; J: TRBJ2-1; CDR3: CASSSKDRGEQFF
V: TRBV29-1; size: NA; J: TRBJ1-1; CDR3: CSVGPEAFF
V: TRBV7-9; size: NA; J: TRBJ1-6; CDR3: CASSLKGGTSISPLHF
V: TRBV28; size: NA; J: TRBJ2-2; CDR3: CAVPGWQNTGELFF
V: TRBV3-1/TRBV3-2; size: NA; J: TRBJ2-7; CDR3: CASSQDGGSEQYF
V: TRBV18; size: NA; J: TRBJ1-6; CDR3: CASSPTGEHNSPLHF
V: TRBV5-1; size: NA; J: TRBJ2-5; CDR3: CASSRQGLGETQYF
V: TRBV2; size: NA; J: TRBJ2-7; CDR3: CASRDMNYEQYF
V: TRBV11-3; size: NA; J: TRBJ2-1; CDR3: CASSEGQGYNEQFF
V: TRBV14; size: NA; J: TRBJ1-3; CDR3: CASRGSGNTIYF
V: TRBV5-1; size: NA; J: TRBJ2-3; CDR3: CASSFEGPTTDTQYF